Below are 7 T cell receptor beta chains sequenced from a single sample in a study of T cells after posttransplantation cyclophosphamide. The data were produced by immunoSEQ multiplex PCR, yet TCRdb's version contains in-frame clones alone and is incomplete. The repertoire holds around 3,400 clones, with roughly 95% as singletons. Sequenced material: naive CD8+ T cells sorted from PBMCs. The receptors originated from a woman aged 50 to 60 in good health and a related stem cell transplant donor.

This clone was picked up one time. The V and J genes are TRBV27 and TRBJ2-1; possible D gene TRBD1, 5 bases. There are 14 residues in the CDR3. V lost 2 bases and J lost 4, with 9 bases in between. Germline loops: CDR1 MNHEY, CDR2 SMNVEV (reference sequence). CDR3 nucleotides: TGTGCCAGCAGTTTACTTCAGGGTTACAATGAGCAGTTCTTC. This codes for CASSLLQGYNEQFF.

The V call is TRBV27, the J call TRBJ1-1; possibly TRBD1 for D (5 bases). V was clipped by 3 bases and J by 5 bases, with 13 bases between them. The length of the CDR3 is 14 residues. The germline V gene encodes CDR1 MNHEY and CDR2 SMNVEV (reference sequence). The CDR3 bases are TGTGCCAGCAGTTTGTCCAGGGTGGGAACTGAAGCTTTCTTT. It translates to CASSLSRVGTEAFF.

The chain recombines TRBV9 with TRBJ2-3; 7 bases are a match to TRBD2. V gave up 3 bases and J gave up 1 base; unmatched junction bases: 5. CDR3 size: 15 residues. From germline, CDR1 is SGDLS and CDR2 YYNGEE. DNA of the CDR3: TGTGCCAGCAGCGAGTTTCGGGGGGGCACAGATACGCAGTATTTT. As protein: CASSEFRGGTDTQYF.

The chain links TRBV7-8 to TRBJ2-7; D not certain. This CDR3 has 12 residues. V lost 4 bases, J lost 4 bases, and 8 bases lay in between. Germline-derived CDR1 and CDR2 are SGHVS and FQNEAQ. The CDR3 DNA reads as TGTGCCAGCAGCTCCCCCGGGTACGAGCAGTACTTC. This translates into CASSSPGYEQYF.

The gene calls are TRBV11-2 and TRBJ2-1, with D uncertain. The CDR3 runs 14 residues. Trimming left V 5 bases short and J 10 bases short, with 18 bases between. Germline CDR1 is SGHAT and CDR2 is FQNNGV. DNA for the CDR3: TGTGCCAGCAGCGGAGAACGAGCATCGGAGGAGCAGTTCTTC. Its translation is CASSGERASEEQFF.

The genes are TRBV23-1 and TRBJ2-1; TRBD2 agrees at 15 bases. TRBV23-1 is placed among ORFs of uncertain function. After removal of 4 bases from V and 8 bases from J, the junction contained 3 bases not matched to a gene. The CDR3 extends over 15 amino acids. This CDR3 reads CASSPRTSGRDEQFF. The CDR3 bases are TGCGCCAGCAGTCCCCGGACTAGCGGGAGGGATGAGCAGTTCTTC.

V usage is TRBV27 and J usage is TRBJ2-3, with D perhaps TRBD1 (5 bases). This CDR3 region has 17 residues. Trimming took 2 bases from V and 1 from J, leaving 16 bases between them. Germline assignment: CDR1 MNHEY and CDR2 SMNVEV (reference sequence). The CDR3 coding sequence is TGTGCCAGCAGTTTAGAACAGGTCCCCACCCGCACAGATACGCAGTATTTT. Amino acids: CASSLEQVPTRTDTQYF.